Listed below are T cell receptor beta chains from one sample, sequenced in a study of cytomegalovirus exposure and HLA in healthy donors. Sequenced by immunoSEQ multiplex PCR; TCRdb stores in-frame clones only, minus some. This sample has some 71,000 clones, with about 94% found just once. Sequencing was performed on PBMCs. The receptors shown here come from a woman aged 18-29 years in good health and CMV-seronegative. Both conserved end residues are part of each CDR3. A D gene is named only where the DNA matches it firmly. For some rows the clone size is stated as once, few or many, or as a class when expanded; others skip it.

clone_size: -
v_call: TRBV23-1
j_call: TRBJ2-5
d_call: -
cdr3_nt: TGCGCCAGGGGAGGGGGGGCCCAGTACTTC
cdr3_aa: CARGGGAQYF

clone_size: -
v_call: TRBV13
j_call: TRBJ2-1
d_call: TRBD2
cdr3_nt: TGTGCCAGCAGCCTCCCAGCGGGAGACAGCAATGAGCAGTTCTTC
cdr3_aa: CASSLPAGDSNEQFF

clone_size: -
v_call: TRBV10-3
j_call: TRBJ1-3
d_call: -
cdr3_nt: TGTGCCATCAGTGAAGGGGTCTCTGGAAACACCATATATTTT
cdr3_aa: CAISEGVSGNTIYF

clone_size: -
v_call: TRBV19
j_call: TRBJ1-2
d_call: TRBD1
cdr3_nt: TGTGCCAGTAGTATTGAGGGACAGGGAGGTGGCTACACCTTC
cdr3_aa: CASSIEGQGGGYTF

clone_size: -
v_call: TRBV4-1
j_call: TRBJ1-4
d_call: -
cdr3_nt: TGCGCCAGCAGGCTGCTGGCAGGGGATGAAAAACTGTTTTTT
cdr3_aa: CASRLLAGDEKLFF

clone_size: -
v_call: TRBV6-5
j_call: TRBJ1-1
d_call: -
cdr3_nt: TGTGCCAGCAGATTGACGACAGCTAGTACTGAAGCTTTCTTT
cdr3_aa: CASRLTTASTEAFF

clone_size: -
v_call: TRBV11-2
j_call: TRBJ2-7
d_call: -
cdr3_nt: TGTGCCAGCAGCTTTAGAGGGGGCTACGAGCAGTACTTC
cdr3_aa: CASSFRGGYEQYF

clone_size: -
v_call: TRBV4-2
j_call: TRBJ2-2
d_call: -
cdr3_nt: TGTGCCAGCAGCCAAGATGCGGCACTCGCGAACACCGGGGAGCTGTTTTTT
cdr3_aa: CASSQDAALANTGELFF

clone_size: -
v_call: TRBV2
j_call: TRBJ2-7
d_call: TRBD1
cdr3_nt: TGTGCCAGCAGTGAAGCTGGGACAGGGAGCCACGAGCAGTACTTC
cdr3_aa: CASSEAGTGSHEQYF

clone_size: -
v_call: TRBV11-2
j_call: TRBJ2-7
d_call: -
cdr3_nt: TGTGCCAGCAGCTTAGGCCCAGACTCTTGGAAATACTCCTACGAGCAGTACTTC
cdr3_aa: CASSLGPDSWKYSYEQYF

clone_size: -
v_call: TRBV19
j_call: TRBJ2-3
d_call: TRBD2
cdr3_nt: TGTGCCAGTAGTCGGACTAGCGGGGGGACAGATACGCAGTATTTT
cdr3_aa: CASSRTSGGTDTQYF

clone_size: -
v_call: TRBV6-5
j_call: TRBJ2-7
d_call: TRBD1
cdr3_nt: TGTGCCAGCAGTTCTGCGGGACAGGGGAGGGAGCAGTACTTC
cdr3_aa: CASSSAGQGREQYF

clone_size: -
v_call: TRBV27
j_call: TRBJ2-7
d_call: -
cdr3_nt: TGTGCCAGCAGTTTTGTAAGAGAGACACTAGGCGGGCTGTACTTC
cdr3_aa: CASSFVRETLGGLYF

clone_size: -
v_call: TRBV9
j_call: TRBJ2-3
d_call: TRBD2
cdr3_nt: TGTGCCAGCAGCAGACTAGCGGGGGGTGGGGATACGCAGTATTTT
cdr3_aa: CASSRLAGGGDTQYF

clone_size: -
v_call: TRBV18
j_call: TRBJ2-1
d_call: -
cdr3_nt: TGTGCCAGCTCACCGAGTAGCTCCTACAATGAGCAGTTCTTC
cdr3_aa: CASSPSSSYNEQFF

clone_size: -
v_call: TRBV19
j_call: TRBJ2-2
d_call: -
cdr3_nt: TGTGCCAGTACCGTAGAGGGGGAGCTGTTTTTT
cdr3_aa: CASTVEGELFF

clone_size: -
v_call: TRBV27
j_call: TRBJ1-1
d_call: TRBD1
cdr3_nt: TGTGCCAGCAGTCGAGGACAGGGAGGATCGGACACTGAAGCTTTCTTT
cdr3_aa: CASSRGQGGSDTEAFF

clone_size: -
v_call: TRBV5-4
j_call: TRBJ2-7
d_call: TRBD1
cdr3_nt: TGTGCCAGCAGCAGCCGGGACAGCTACGAGCAGTACTTC
cdr3_aa: CASSSRDSYEQYF

clone_size: -
v_call: TRBV2
j_call: TRBJ2-7
d_call: -
cdr3_nt: TGTGCCAGCAGCCGGGACATATCCTACGAGCAGTACTTC
cdr3_aa: CASSRDISYEQYF

clone_size: -
v_call: TRBV28
j_call: TRBJ2-7
d_call: TRBD1
cdr3_nt: TGTGCCAGCAGGTCCCCGGACAGGGCCGCCTACGAGCAGTACTTC
cdr3_aa: CASRSPDRAAYEQYF

clone_size: -
v_call: TRBV29-1
j_call: TRBJ1-3
d_call: -
cdr3_nt: TGCAGCGTTGAATACAGTGGCGGAAACACCATATATTTT
cdr3_aa: CSVEYSGGNTIYF

clone_size: once
v_call: TRBV7-2
j_call: TRBJ2-5
d_call: -
cdr3_nt: TGTGCCAGCAGCTTAGTTCTTGGCCCTACGAGGGCCCAGTACTTC
cdr3_aa: CASSLVLGPTRAQYF

clone_size: -
v_call: TRBV7-2
j_call: TRBJ2-2
d_call: TRBD2
cdr3_nt: TGTGCCAGCAGCTTAGTGGGAGGGACCGGGGAGCTGTTTTTT
cdr3_aa: CASSLVGGTGELFF

clone_size: -
v_call: TRBV4-1
j_call: TRBJ2-1
d_call: TRBD1
cdr3_nt: TGCGCCAGCAGCGGGACAGGGATCAATGAGCAGTTCTTC
cdr3_aa: CASSGTGINEQFF

clone_size: -
v_call: TRBV6-1
j_call: TRBJ2-4
d_call: TRBD2
cdr3_nt: TGTGCCAGCAGTGCCGGACTAGCGGTATTAAACATTCAGTACTTC
cdr3_aa: CASSAGLAVLNIQYF

clone_size: -
v_call: TRBV10-1
j_call: TRBJ1-1
d_call: TRBD1
cdr3_nt: TGCGCCAGCAGTGCAGGACAGGGGACTGAAGCTTTCTTT
cdr3_aa: CASSAGQGTEAFF

clone_size: -
v_call: TRBV20-1
j_call: TRBJ2-1
d_call: -
cdr3_nt: TGCAGTGCTTTACTAGATGATGAGCAGTTCTTC
cdr3_aa: CSALLDDEQFF

clone_size: -
v_call: TRBV6-1
j_call: TRBJ2-3
d_call: TRBD2
cdr3_nt: TGTGCCAGCAGTGCTCAAGCGGGGGGCACAGATACGCAGTATTTT
cdr3_aa: CASSAQAGGTDTQYF

clone_size: once
v_call: TRBV4-3
j_call: TRBJ2-6
d_call: -
cdr3_nt: TGCGCCAGCAGCCAAGATTTCGGGTCTGGGGCCAACGTCCTGACTTTC
cdr3_aa: CASSQDFGSGANVLTF

clone_size: -
v_call: TRBV10-3
j_call: TRBJ2-3
d_call: TRBD1
cdr3_nt: TGTGCCACCACAGAACCCACTCACAGGGGTTCTTACACAGATACGCAGTATTTT
cdr3_aa: CATTEPTHRGSYTDTQYF

clone_size: -
v_call: TRBV4-3
j_call: TRBJ1-4
d_call: -
cdr3_nt: TGCGCCAGCAGCCATGACAGGACTAATGAAAAACTGTTTTTT
cdr3_aa: CASSHDRTNEKLFF

clone_size: -
v_call: TRBV5-1
j_call: TRBJ2-1
d_call: TRBD2
cdr3_nt: TGCGCCAGCAGCTTAGGTCTAGCGGGGGGTGGGGAGCAGTTCTTC
cdr3_aa: CASSLGLAGGGEQFF

clone_size: -
v_call: TRBV7-2
j_call: TRBJ2-7
d_call: TRBD2
cdr3_nt: TGTGCCAGCAGCCGGGGGACTAGCGGGGTTTACGAGCAGTACTTC
cdr3_aa: CASSRGTSGVYEQYF

clone_size: -
v_call: TRBV28
j_call: TRBJ2-3
d_call: TRBD2
cdr3_nt: TGTGCCAGCAGTCCCGGGACTAGCGGCACAGATACGCAGTATTTT
cdr3_aa: CASSPGTSGTDTQYF

clone_size: -
v_call: TRBV6-5
j_call: TRBJ2-1
d_call: -
cdr3_nt: TGTGCCAGCAGTCCCCAGGACACCTCCTACAATGAGCAGTTCTTC
cdr3_aa: CASSPQDTSYNEQFF

clone_size: -
v_call: TRBV2
j_call: TRBJ1-4
d_call: TRBD1
cdr3_nt: TGTGCCAGCAGTGAGCAGGGGACAGGGGTTACTAATGAAAAACTGTTTTTT
cdr3_aa: CASSEQGTGVTNEKLFF

clone_size: -
v_call: TRBV19
j_call: TRBJ2-2
d_call: TRBD1
cdr3_nt: TGTGCCAGTAGTATACGGAGACAGGGGCCCTCTGTAACCGGGGAGCTGTTTTTT
cdr3_aa: CASSIRRQGPSVTGELFF

clone_size: -
v_call: TRBV5-1
j_call: TRBJ1-1
d_call: -
cdr3_nt: TGCGCCAGCAGCTCTAGGGGCAGCCAGAACACTGAAGCTTTCTTT
cdr3_aa: CASSSRGSQNTEAFF

clone_size: -
v_call: TRBV29-1
j_call: TRBJ2-7
d_call: -
cdr3_nt: TGCAGCGTTGAGTTACCAGCGGATACCCCCCACGAGCAGTACTTC
cdr3_aa: CSVELPADTPHEQYF

clone_size: -
v_call: TRBV5-4
j_call: TRBJ1-2
d_call: -
cdr3_nt: TGTGCCAGCAGCCCTATGGGGGGTATTTGGGGCTACACCTTC
cdr3_aa: CASSPMGGIWGYTF

clone_size: -
v_call: TRBV6-1
j_call: TRBJ2-3
d_call: TRBD2
cdr3_nt: TGTGCCAGCAGTGAGGAGGCTAGCGGGGGGGCCGTGACAGATACGCAGTATTTT
cdr3_aa: CASSEEASGGAVTDTQYF

clone_size: -
v_call: TRBV7-9
j_call: TRBJ2-1
d_call: -
cdr3_nt: TGTGCCAGCAGCTTTTCGTATGAGCAGTTCTTC
cdr3_aa: CASSFSYEQFF

clone_size: -
v_call: TRBV21-1
j_call: TRBJ1-5
d_call: -
cdr3_nt: TGTGCCAGCAGCAAATCAAATCAGCCCCAGCATTTT
cdr3_aa: CASSKSNQPQHF

clone_size: -
v_call: TRBV14
j_call: TRBJ1-6
d_call: -
cdr3_nt: TGTGCCAGCAGCCTCCGGACAGTTAATTCACCCCTCCACTTT
cdr3_aa: CASSLRTVNSPLHF